This TCR beta chain was identified during a study of chemoradiotherapy in HPV16-positive cancers. The count of this clone is one. Method: immunoSEQ multiplex PCR; TCRdb's copy keeps in-frame clones and lacks some. The sample includes tens of thousands of clones, about 89% seen only once; the top ten take 2.5% to 3.5%. V gave up 4 bases and J gave up 5 bases; unmatched junction bases: 10. Germline values: CDR1 SGHTA, CDR2 FQGNSA. This CDR3 region has 15 residues. The specimen was blood, collected from a patient who underwent chemoradiotherapy. This clonotype originated in a human donor with HPV-associated anogenital cancer. The rearrangement joins TRBV7-2 to TRBJ1-2; 7 nucleotides match TRBD1. As DNA, the CDR3 is TGTGCCAGCAGCTCGTCCCGGGACAGTGATTATGGCTACACCTTC. Amino acids: CASSSSRDSDYGYTF.